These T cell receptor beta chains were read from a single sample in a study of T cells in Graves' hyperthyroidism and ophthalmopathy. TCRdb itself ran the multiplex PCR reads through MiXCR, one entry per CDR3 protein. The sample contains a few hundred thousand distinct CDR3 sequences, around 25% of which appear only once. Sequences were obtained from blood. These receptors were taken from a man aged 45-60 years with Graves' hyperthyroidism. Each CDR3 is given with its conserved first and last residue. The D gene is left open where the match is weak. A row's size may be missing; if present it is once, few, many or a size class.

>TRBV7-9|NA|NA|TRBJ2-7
CASSLAGTHPHEQYF
TGTGCCAGCAGCTTAGCCGGGACTCACCCTCACGAGCAGTACTTC
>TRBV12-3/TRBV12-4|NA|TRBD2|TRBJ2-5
CASSPAGGPETQYF
TGTGCCAGCAGTCCAGCGGGAGGGCCAGAGACCCAGTACTTC
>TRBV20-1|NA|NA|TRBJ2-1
CSARVASRVSYNEQFF
TGCAGTGCAAGGGTTGCCTCGAGAGTATCATACAATGAGCAGTTTTTC
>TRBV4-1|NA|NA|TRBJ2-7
CASSKRTEVYEQYF
TGCGCCAGCAGCAAGAGGACAGAAGTCTACGAGCAGTACTTC
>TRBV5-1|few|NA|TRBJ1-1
CASGGEFGRGDTEAFF
TGCGCCAGCGGGGGGGAATTTGGCCGAGGGGACACTGAAGCTTTCTTT
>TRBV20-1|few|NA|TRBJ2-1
CRRMGPSNEQFF
TGCAGGCGGATGGGTCCGTCCAATGAGCAGTTCTTC
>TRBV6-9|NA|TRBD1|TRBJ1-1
CASGYLDRPYTEAFF
TGTGCCAGCGGTTACTTGGACAGGCCATACACTGAAGCTTTCTTT
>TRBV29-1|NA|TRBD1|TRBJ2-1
CSVGDRGAYNEQFF
TGCAGCGTTGGCGACAGGGGGGCCTACAATGAGCAGTTCTTC
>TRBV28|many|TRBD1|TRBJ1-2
CASSSPDRAANYGYTF
TGTGCCAGCAGTTCCCCCGACAGGGCGGCTAACTATGGCTACACCTTC
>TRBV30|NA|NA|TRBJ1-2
CAWSTVYGYTF
TGTGCCTGGAGTACGGTCTATGGCTACACCTTC
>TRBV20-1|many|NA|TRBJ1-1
CSARTEEAFF
TGCAGTGCTAGGACAGAGGAAGCTTTCTTT
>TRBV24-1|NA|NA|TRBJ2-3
CATSDLVRSTDTQYF
TGTGCCACCAGTGATTTAGTCAGGAGCACAGATACGCAGTATTTT
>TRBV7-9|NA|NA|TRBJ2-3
CASSSGFGQSTDTQYF
TGTGCCAGCAGCTCCGGCTTCGGACAGAGCACAGATACGCAGTATTTT
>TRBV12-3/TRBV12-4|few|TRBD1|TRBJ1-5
CASSLSGTANQPQHF
TGTGCCAGCAGTTTAAGTGGGACAGCAAATCAGCCCCAGCATTTT
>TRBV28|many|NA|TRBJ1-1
CASLRNRDPGAFF
TGTGCCAGCCTCCGCAACAGGGACCCGGGAGCTTTCTTT
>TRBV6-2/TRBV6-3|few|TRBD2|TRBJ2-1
CASSYSGLGSSYNEQFF
TGTGCCAGCAGTTACTCGGGACTAGGGAGCTCCTACAATGAGCAGTTCTTC
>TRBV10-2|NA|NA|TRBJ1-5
CASSESEVVGNQPQHF
TGCGCCAGCAGTGAGTCAGAAGTAGTAGGCAATCAGCCCCAGCATTTT
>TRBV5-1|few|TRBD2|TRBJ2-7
CASSLEPSGRFHEQYF
TGCGCCAGCAGCTTGGAACCTAGCGGGAGGTTCCACGAGCAGTACTTC
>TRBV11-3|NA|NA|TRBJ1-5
CASSSFDGNQPQHF
TGTGCCAGCAGCTCCTTCGACGGCAATCAGCCCCAGCATTTT
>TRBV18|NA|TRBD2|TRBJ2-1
CASSSATSGMGTDEQFF
TGTGCCAGCTCATCCGCGACTAGCGGGATGGGTACGGATGAGCAGTTCTTC
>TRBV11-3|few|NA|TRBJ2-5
CASSLAIKETQYF
TGTGCCAGCAGCTTAGCGATTAAAGAGACCCAGTACTTC
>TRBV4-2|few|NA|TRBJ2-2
CASRTDRHTGELFF
TGTGCCAGCAGGACTGACAGACACACCGGGGAGCTGTTTTTT
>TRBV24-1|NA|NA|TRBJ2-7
CATSETGTYEQYF
TGTGCCACCAGTGAGACCGGGACCTACGAGCAGTACTTC
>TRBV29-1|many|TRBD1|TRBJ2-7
CSVSSTGGQGEQYF
TGCAGCGTTTCTTCGACAGGGGGTCAGGGCGAGCAGTACTTC
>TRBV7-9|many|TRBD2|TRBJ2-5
CASSTMGLAEETQYF
TGTGCCAGCAGCACCATGGGACTAGCGGAAGAGACCCAGTACTTC
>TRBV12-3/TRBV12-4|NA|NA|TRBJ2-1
CASSLALEHEQFF
TGTGCCAGCAGTTTAGCTCTAGAGCATGAGCAGTTCTTC
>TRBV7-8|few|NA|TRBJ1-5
CASSLAPGATNQPQHF
TGTGCCAGCAGCTTAGCGCCAGGGGCTACCAATCAGCCCCAGCATTTT
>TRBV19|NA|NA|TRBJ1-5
CASSIDAGSGHQPQHF
TGTGCCAGTAGTATAGATGCGGGCAGTGGCCATCAGCCCCAGCATTTT
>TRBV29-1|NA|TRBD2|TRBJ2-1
CSVGVPSGYNEQFF
TGCAGCGTTGGAGTTCCTAGCGGCTACAATGAGCAGTTCTTC
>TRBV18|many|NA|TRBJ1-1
CASSPPLGKTEAFF
TGTGCCAGCTCACCACCGTTAGGGAAGACTGAAGCTTTCTTT
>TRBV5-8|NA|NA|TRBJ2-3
CAGRIRDQSTDTQYF
TGTGCCGGAAGAATCCGGGACCAAAGCACAGATACGCAGTATTTT
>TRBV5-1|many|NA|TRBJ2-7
CASSGHNYEQYF
TGCGCCAGCAGCGGCCACAACTACGAGCAGTACTTC
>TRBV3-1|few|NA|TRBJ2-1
CASSQARVGQFF
TGTGCCAGCAGCCAGGCTCGCGTGGGGCAGTTCTTC
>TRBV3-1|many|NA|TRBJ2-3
CASSQGGTTDTQYF
TGTGCCAGCAGCCAAGGCGGGACGACAGATACGCAGTATTTT
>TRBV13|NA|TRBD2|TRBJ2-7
CASSGRLTSGSYEQYF
TGTGCCAGCAGCGGGAGGTTGACTAGCGGGAGTTACGAGCAGTACTTC
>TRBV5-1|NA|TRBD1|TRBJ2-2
CASSRSGTANTGELFF
TGCGCCAGCAGCCGGTCCGGGACAGCTAACACCGGGGAGCTGTTTTTT
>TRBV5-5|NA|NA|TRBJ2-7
CASSLGAAVYEQYF
TGTGCCAGCAGCTTGGGGGCAGCAGTCTACGAGCAGTACTTC
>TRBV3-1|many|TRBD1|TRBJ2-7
CASSPLSTGDEQYF
TGTGCCAGCAGCCCACTTTCAACAGGGGACGAGCAGTACTTC
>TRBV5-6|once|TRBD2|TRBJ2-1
CASSLWGGVGNEQFF
TGTGCCAGCAGCTTGTGGGGGGGGGTTGGGAATGAGCAGTTCTTC
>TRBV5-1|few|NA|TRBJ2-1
CASRLTDAYNEQFF
TGCGCCAGCAGGCTGACAGACGCCTACAATGAGCAGTTCTTC
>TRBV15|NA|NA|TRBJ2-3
CATSSTAAGADTQYF
TGTGCCACCAGCAGCACAGCGGCCGGGGCAGATACGCAGTATTTT
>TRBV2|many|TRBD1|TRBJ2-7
CASSSQGQGMGEQYF
TGTGCCAGCAGTTCCCAAGGACAGGGGATGGGCGAGCAGTACTTC
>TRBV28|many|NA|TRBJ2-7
CASSPVQGTYEQYF
TGTGCCAGCAGTCCGGTACAGGGAACCTACGAGCAGTACTTC
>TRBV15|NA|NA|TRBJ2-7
CATSTRVPPYEQYF
TGTGCCACCAGCACCCGGGTACCTCCCTACGAGCAGTACTTC
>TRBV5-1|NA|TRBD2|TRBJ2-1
CASPRTSGRREQFF
TGCGCCAGCCCCCGGACTAGCGGGAGACGTGAGCAGTTCTTC
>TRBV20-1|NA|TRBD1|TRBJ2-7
CSARVTGGEQYF
TGCAGTGCTAGAGTTACAGGGGGCGAGCAGTACTTC
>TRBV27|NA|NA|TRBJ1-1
CASKPGEGTEAFF
TGTGCCAGCAAACCGGGGGAAGGCACTGAAGCTTTCTTT
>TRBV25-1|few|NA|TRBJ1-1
CASSETWGRNTEAFF
TGTGCCAGCAGTGAAACCTGGGGCAGGAACACTGAAGCTTTCTTT
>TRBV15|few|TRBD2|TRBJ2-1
CATSRGSGGVENGQFF
TGTGCCACCAGCAGAGGGTCGGGGGGGGTCGAGAATGGGCAGTTCTTC
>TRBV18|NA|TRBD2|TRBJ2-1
CASSPMIAGGNNEQFF
TGTGCCAGCTCACCAATGATAGCGGGAGGCAACAATGAGCAGTTCTTC
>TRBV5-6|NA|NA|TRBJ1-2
CASSFLGDYGYTF
TGTGCCAGCAGCTTCCTGGGGGACTATGGCTACACCTTC
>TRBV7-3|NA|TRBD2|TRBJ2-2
CASSPRTRYTGELFF
TGTGCCAGCAGTCCGAGGACTAGGTACACCGGGGAGCTGTTTTTT
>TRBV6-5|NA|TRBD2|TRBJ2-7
CASSYSRASGMGYEQYF
TGTGCCAGCAGTTACTCGAGGGCTAGCGGGATGGGCTACGAGCAGTACTTC
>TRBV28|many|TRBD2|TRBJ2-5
CASSLGPGTSGETQYF
TGTGCCAGCAGTTTGGGACCCGGGACTAGCGGGGAGACCCAGTACTTC